This T cell receptor (beta chain) came from a study of CD8 T cells in Susac syndrome. RNA amounts of 0.5 to 1 ug underwent reverse transcription with random hexamers. TCRdb re-derived calls from the immunoSEQ multiplex PCR reads in MiXCR, one entry per CDR3 protein. The sample lists about 180,000 distinct CDR3 sequences; 95% to 97% were seen once. The CDR3 is made up of 12 amino acids. Germline CDR1 LGHDT, CDR2 YNNKEL (reference sequence). The V end was cut by 3 bases, the J end by 7 bases, with 9 bases between. The TCR was taken from a human donor with Susac syndrome. The sequencing sample was made of CD4+ T cells from PBMCs. The chain employs TRBV3-1 and TRBJ1-1; TRBD1 is a possible D gene (5 bases). The chain's CDR3 is CASSHRGGEAFF. The CDR3 nucleotides are TGTGCCAGCAGCCACCGGGGGGGTGAAGCTTTCTTT.